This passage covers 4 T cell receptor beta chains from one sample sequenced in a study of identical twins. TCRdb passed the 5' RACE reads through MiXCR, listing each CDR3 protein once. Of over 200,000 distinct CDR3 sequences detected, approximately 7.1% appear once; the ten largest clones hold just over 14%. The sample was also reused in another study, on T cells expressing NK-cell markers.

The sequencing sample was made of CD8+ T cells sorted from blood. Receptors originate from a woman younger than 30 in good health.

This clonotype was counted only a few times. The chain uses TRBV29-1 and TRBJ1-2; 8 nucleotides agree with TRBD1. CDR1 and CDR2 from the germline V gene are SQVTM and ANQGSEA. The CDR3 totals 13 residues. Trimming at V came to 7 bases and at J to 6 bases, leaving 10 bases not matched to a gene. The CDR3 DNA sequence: TGCAGCGCCTTCTCGGACAGGGCCGATGGCTACACCTTC. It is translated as CSAFSDRADGYTF.

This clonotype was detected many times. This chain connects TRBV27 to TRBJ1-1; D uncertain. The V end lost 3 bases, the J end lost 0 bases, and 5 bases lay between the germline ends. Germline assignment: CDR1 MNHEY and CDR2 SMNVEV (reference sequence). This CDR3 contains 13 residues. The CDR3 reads CASSFGMNTEAFF. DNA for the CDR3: TGTGCCAGCAGTTTTGGGATGAACACTGAAGCTTTCTTT.

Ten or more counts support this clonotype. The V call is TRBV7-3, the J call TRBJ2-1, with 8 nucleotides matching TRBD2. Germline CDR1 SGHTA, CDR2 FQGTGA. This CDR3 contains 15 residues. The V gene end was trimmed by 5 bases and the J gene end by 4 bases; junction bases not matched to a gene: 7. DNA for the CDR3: TGTGCCAGCAGCCAAGCGGGGGACCAATACAATGAGCAGTTCTTC. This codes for CASSQAGDQYNEQFF.

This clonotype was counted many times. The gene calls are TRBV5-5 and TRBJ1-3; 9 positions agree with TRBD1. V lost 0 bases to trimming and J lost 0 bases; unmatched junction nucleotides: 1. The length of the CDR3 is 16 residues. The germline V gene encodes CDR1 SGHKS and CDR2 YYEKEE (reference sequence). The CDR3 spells CASSLDRGPSGNTIYF. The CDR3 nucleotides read TGTGCCAGCAGCTTGGACAGGGGGCCCTCTGGAAACACCATATATTTT.